This T cell receptor (beta chain) comes out of a study of T-cell memory formation after mild COVID-19. Study in general: Largely donor-specific sequence clusters came from a couple of donors.

TCRdb itself ran the 5' RACE reads through MiXCR, one entry per CDR3 protein. The table has 250,000 or so distinct CDR3 sequences, 18% seen once; the top ten hold around 23%. V was shortened by 3 bases and J by 5 bases, with 11 bases between the two germline ends. Looked up from germline, CDR1 is DFQATT and CDR2 is SNEGSKA (reference sequence). The CDR3 has 13 residues. Sequenced sample: PBMCs or a T cell subset sorted from them (not recorded which). The V gene is TRBV20-1, the J gene TRBJ2-1, with TRBD1 as a possible D gene (6 bases). This TCR derives from a young man who had mild COVID-19 (a few samples of this study predate the infection). Cell type and time point are not known. The DNA of the CDR3 is TGCAGTGCTAGGACTCGGACAGACAATGAGCAGTTCTTC. It translates to CSARTRTDNEQFF.